Presented here are 12 T cell receptor beta chains from one specimen sequenced in a study of shared clonotypes between healthy human individuals. Terminally differentiated effector memory CD45RA+ cells were left out of the naive CD8 fraction, which was CD45RO-negative and positively selected for CCR7. This table comes from immunoSEQ multiplex PCR, and its TCRdb copy is limited to in-frame clones, with some not included. The sample records millions of clones, around 96% being singletons. The sample comprised naive CD8+ T cells sorted from blood. These TCRs come from a man younger than 35 in good health.

In this sample, this clone turned up once. The chain is built from TRBV29-1 and TRBJ1-3, with TRBD1 matching 7 bases. This CDR3 is 16 amino acids long. Germline CDR1 and CDR2: SQVTM and ANQGSEA. V shed 4 bases and J 0 bases; nucleotides not matched to a gene: 9. CDR3 residues: CSVAGTAKDSGNTIYF. CDR3 bases: TGCAGCGTTGCAGGGACAGCGAAAGACTCTGGAAACACCATATATTTT.

The chain couples TRBV19 to TRBJ1-2; no reliable D call. Germline CDR1 and CDR2: LNHDA and SQIVND (reference sequence). V was shortened by 5 bases and J by 8 bases, with 21 bases between the two germline ends. The CDR3 runs to 15 residues. The CDR3 is CASSPWTEHVSGYTF. The CDR3 nucleotides read TGTGCCAGTAGTCCCTGGACTGAACACGTGTCGGGCTACACCTTC.

The chain couples TRBV5-6 to TRBJ1-2, with a weak D call TRBD1 (6 bases). V lost 0 bases, J lost 2 bases, and 14 bases lay in between. This CDR3 spans 16 amino acids. From germline, CDR1 is SGHDT and CDR2 YYEEEE. The CDR3 sequence is CASSLETGARNYGYTF. In nucleotides, the CDR3 is TGTGCCAGCAGCTTGGAAACGGGGGCTCGAAACTATGGCTACACCTTC.

The J gene is TRBJ1-4, the V gene TRBV9; 7 bases fit TRBD1. Germline V gene data show CDR1 as SGDLS and CDR2 as YYNGEE. Trimming cost V 3 bases and J 5 bases; bases outside gene matches: 4. The CDR3 loop spans 14 amino acids. CDR3 protein: CASSAEGQNEKLFF. The CDR3 region has the DNA TGTGCCAGCAGCGCGGAGGGACAGAATGAAAAACTGTTTTTT. Full variable domain (missing parts from reference TRBV9 and TRBJ1-4): DSGVTQTPKHLITATGQRVTLRCSPRSGDLSVYWYQQSLDQGLQFLIQYYNGEERAKGNILERFSAQQFPDLHSELNLSSLELGDSALYFCASSAEGQNEKLFFGSGTQLSVL.

V and J are TRBV5-1 and TRBJ2-7; possibly TRBD2 for D (6 bases). The germline V gene encodes CDR1 SGHRS and CDR2 YFSETQ. This CDR3 is 13 amino acids long. The V and J ends lost 4 bases and 7 bases respectively, with 15 bases between them. Here the CDR3 DNA reads TGCGCCAGCAGCCTCCGGACTGGGGGGGAGCAGTACTTC. Amino acid sequence: CASSLRTGGEQYF.

CDR3 nucleotide sequence: TGTGCCAGCAGCCTCCTTTTAGCGGGCTCTAACTGGGATGAGCAGTTCTTC. It yields the protein CASSLLLAGSNWDEQFF. This chain uses TRBV7-8 with TRBJ2-1; TRBD2 matches at 7 bases. Germline V gives CDR1 SGHVS, CDR2 FQNEAQ. The CDR3 length is 17 residues. The V and J ends lost 5 bases and 8 bases, in that order; junction bases with no gene match: 18. The entire variable domain, with the rest obtained from reference TRBV7-8 and TRBJ2-1, is as follows: GAGVSQSPRYKVAKRGQDVALRCDPISGHVSLFWYQQALGQGPEFLTYFQNEAQLDKSGLPSDRFFAERPEGSVSTLKIQRTQQEDSAVYLCASSLLLAGSNWDEQFFGPGTRLTVL.

The CDR3: CASSPSSGGMTYEQYF. The CDR3 region has the DNA TGTGCCAGCAGCCCTTCGAGCGGGGGCATGACCTACGAGCAGTACTTC. J is TRBJ2-7 and V is TRBV27; 8 bases line up with TRBD2. The CDR3 length is 16 residues. V dropped 6 bases and J dropped 2; count of bases not matched to a gene: 12. Germline V CDR1 and CDR2: MNHEY, SMNVEV (reference sequence).

Comments on this clone: The same CDR3 also results from other DNA sequences found in this sample. This chain connects TRBV30 to TRBJ1-1; D may be TRBD1 (5 bases). This CDR3 comprises 13 residues. V gave up 1 base and J gave up 1 base, with 7 bases separating them. Germline V lookup: CDR1 GTSNPN, CDR2 SVGIG (reference sequence). The CDR3: CAWSGQPNTEAFF. In DNA, the CDR3 is TGTGCCTGGAGTGGACAGCCGAACACTGAAGCTTTCTTT.

The chain is built from TRBV28 and TRBJ2-2; TRBD1 matches 9 bases. The CDR3 covers 13 residues. Germline-derived CDR1 and CDR2 are MDHEN and SYDVKM. After removal of 6 bases from V and 7 bases from J, the junction contained 3 bases not matched to a gene. The CDR3 region is CASRQGAIGELFF. The DNA for the CDR3 is TGTGCCAGCAGACAGGGGGCTATCGGGGAGCTGTTTTTT.

Remarks on this clone: Other DNA sequences in this specimen translate into the identical CDR3. The CDR3: CASSLGGYTYEQYF. In DNA form, the CDR3 reads TGTGCCAGCAGTTTAGGGGGATACACCTACGAGCAGTACTTC. The rearrangement uses TRBV27 and TRBJ2-7; D might be TRBD1 or TRBD2, each matching 5 bases. Germline loops: CDR1 MNHEY, CDR2 SMNVEV (reference sequence). This CDR3 contains 14 residues. V lost 2 bases, J lost 2 bases, and 10 bases lay in between.

The chain uses TRBV2 and TRBJ2-7; 9 bases are a match to TRBD1. The CDR3 extends over 15 amino acids. V shed 7 bases, J shed 5 bases, and the junction held 12 bases outside the gene matches. Germline values: CDR1 SNHLY, CDR2 FYNNEI. CDR3 sequence reads: CASKNLQGASDEQYF. CDR3 DNA sequence: TGTGCCAGCAAAAATCTACAGGGGGCGAGTGACGAGCAGTACTTC.

The chain combines TRBV7-9 with TRBJ2-5; a possible D gene is TRBD2 (6 bases). V shed 4 bases and J shed 1 base, with 13 bases lying between them. CDR1 and CDR2 (germline): SEHNR, FQNEAQ (reference sequence). The CDR3 has 15 amino acids. CDR3 DNA sequence: TGTGCCAGCAGCTATATGGAGGGGCCCCAAGAGACCCAGTACTTC. Protein: CASSYMEGPQETQYF.